This passage covers 13 T cell receptor beta chains from one sample sequenced in a study of PD-1 blockade in classical Hodgkin lymphoma. The time point is: cycle 4 day 1 (C4D1), after more than five weeks of nivolumab. There was relapse after autologous stem cell transplantation in every patient, and there was variation in brentuximab vedotin exposure. Purified CD4+ T cells were obtained from thawed PBMCs through magnetic negative selection. Assay used: immunoSEQ multiplex PCR; TCRdb lists only in-frame clones, some missing. This table has over 15,000 clones, roughly four fifths appearing once. The sample in question was CD4+ T cells from blood, obtained before the fourth cycle of nivolumab. These receptors were collected from a human donor with classical Hodgkin lymphoma.

The V call is TRBV11-2, the J call TRBJ2-2, with D uncertain. With 6 bases removed from V and 0 bases from J, the gap between germline ends came to 11 bases. This CDR3 has 15 amino acids. Germline V gene data show CDR1 as SGHAT and CDR2 as FQNNGV. CDR3 bases: TGTGCCAGCAGTCGCGCCCGGTCGAACACCGGGGAGCTGTTTTTT. It encodes CASSRARSNTGELFF.

DNA for the CDR3: TGTGCCAGCAGTGAAGTCATATCGGGGGGCGCCAATAATTCACCCCTCCACTTT. It yields the protein CASSEVISGGANNSPLHF. This chain links TRBV6-1 with TRBJ1-6; perhaps TRBD1 as D (6 bases). CDR3 size: 18 residues. Trimming cost V 1 base and J 5 bases, with 18 bases left between them. Germline V lookup: CDR1 MNHNS, CDR2 SASEGT.

V gene TRBV10-1 combines with J gene TRBJ2-1; 7 bases fit TRBD2. Per germline, CDR1 WNHNN and CDR2 SYGVQD (reference sequence). The V gene end was trimmed by 3 bases and the J gene end by 5 bases; junction bases not matched to a gene: 10. The CDR3 is 16 amino acids. This CDR3 reads CASSEGPSGPDNEQFF. The DNA for the CDR3 is TGCGCCAGCAGTGAAGGCCCTAGCGGACCCGACAATGAGCAGTTCTTC.

The gene calls are TRBV5-6 and TRBJ1-2, with D unclear. The CDR3 is made up of 15 amino acids. Trimming shortened V by 1 base and J by 1 base, and 11 bases separated the two germline ends. The germline gives CDR1 SGHDT, CDR2 YYEEEE. In nucleotides, the CDR3 is TGTGCCAGCAGCTTGACCGCTATATATAACTATGGCTACACCTTC. This gives the protein CASSLTAIYNYGYTF.

The V call is TRBV4-3, the J call TRBJ2-7, with a tentative D call TRBD1 (6 bases). Between the trimmed V and J ends, which lost 0 bases and 3 bases, there was a span of 6 bases. CDR3 length: 13 amino acids. Germline V gene data show CDR1 as LGHNA and CDR2 as YSLEER. The CDR3 DNA follows: TGCGCCAGCAGCCAAGAGACAGGCTACGAGCAGTACTTC. Translated: CASSQETGYEQYF.

The chain has TRBV7-2 and TRBJ2-5; TRBD2 agrees at 9 bases. Unmatched junction bases numbered 9, after V lost 3 bases and J lost 13 bases. This CDR3 comprises 13 residues. The germline V gene has CDR1 SGHTA and CDR2 FQGNSA. The CDR3 here is CASSFPSGELPYF. DNA for the CDR3: TGTGCCAGCAGCTTCCCTAGCGGGGAACTACCGTACTTC.

The chain uses TRBV12-5 and TRBJ1-6; D is undetermined. This CDR3 spans 13 amino acids. Looked up from germline, CDR1 is LGHNT and CDR2 is FRNRAP. Trimming cost V 0 bases and J 13 bases, with 10 bases left between them. CDR3 region: CASGLVRRSPLHF. The DNA of the CDR3 is TGTGCTAGTGGTTTGGTACGCAGGTCTCCCCTCCACTTT.

This clone has more than one count but fewer than ten. The chain has TRBV19 and TRBJ1-5; 9 positions match TRBD1. The trim removed 4 bases at V and 4 bases at J, leaving 8 bases unmatched. The CDR3 sequence is 16 residues long. Germline CDR1 LNHDA, CDR2 SQIVND (reference sequence). CDR3 in DNA: TGTGCCAGTAGTACAGCGACAGGGGGTGGTAATCAGCCCCAGCATTTT. Its translation: CASSTATGGGNQPQHF.

This clone has only one observation. V usage is TRBV2 and J usage is TRBJ1-6, with unresolved D. Between the trimmed V and J ends, which lost 7 bases and 6 bases, there was a span of 10 bases. Germline V CDR1 and CDR2: SNHLY, FYNNEI. The CDR3 consists of 13 residues. The CDR3 spells CASTASPNSPLHF. CDR3 DNA sequence: TGTGCCAGCACTGCCAGCCCTAATTCACCCCTCCACTTT.

The chain is built from TRBV5-4 and TRBJ2-7; D ambiguous. Trimming took 3 bases from V and 3 from J, leaving 10 bases between them. Germline CDR1 is SGHNT and CDR2 is YYREEE (reference sequence). The CDR3 is 13 amino acids. CDR3 in amino acids: CASSYDTVYEQYV. The CDR3 DNA reads TGTGCCAGCAGCTATGACACAGTCTACGAGCAGTACGTC.

This chain uses TRBV1 with TRBJ2-1; TRBD1 reflects the table's D call only, with no check against the DNA. TRBV1 is flagged as a pseudogene. The CDR3 is 17 residues long. CDR3 sequence: CTSSGWLAGISYNEQFF. DNA for the CDR3: TGCACCAGCAGCGGATGGCTCGCAGGAATTTCCTACAATGAGCAGTTCTTC.

There are a few counts of this clone. The chain recombines TRBV7-2 with TRBJ2-1; TRBD2 matches 12 bases. This CDR3 has 17 amino acids. Trimming took 5 bases from V and 4 from J; bases not matched to a gene: 9. CDR1 and CDR2 from the germline V gene are SGHTA and FQGNSA. The CDR3 region has the DNA TGTGCCAGCAGCCTCAGTCCCCTAGCGGGAGGGTACAATGAGCAGTTCTTC. Translated: CASSLSPLAGGYNEQFF.

This clone turned up a few times. J is TRBJ1-5 and V is TRBV4-1; the D is unclear. The CDR3 length is 16 residues. The germline CDR1 and CDR2 sequences are MGHRA and YSYEKL. Trimming stripped 0 bases from V and 7 bases from J, with 16 bases between. CDR3 region: CASSQDLEGLRQPQHF. CDR3 bases: TGCGCCAGCAGCCAAGATTTAGAGGGATTGAGGCAGCCCCAGCATTTT.